Presented here are 28 T cell receptor beta chains from one specimen sequenced in a study of blood T cells in healthy people across ages (dated by TCRdb to the mid-2010s). Library preparation used 5' RACE. The instrument given in TCRdb is Illumina HiSeq 2500. A second PCR of roughly 7 to 11 cycles was performed with a sample-barcoded 5' primer and a J-beta primer mix. TCRdb itself trimmed the public reads at Q25 with fastp, ran MiXCR and retained productive beta chains. Each CDR3 protein appears once, grouped with its most common genes and DNA. A total of about 800,000 distinct CDR3 sequences appear in this sample, more than 20% of them only once. More than 3% of the sample goes to the ten largest clones. These data were also filed under a second study, of T cells of mothers and their children.

Material: blood. The receptor source for this set is a boy aged 5 to 17 in good health.

This clonotype was observed a few times. V usage is TRBV10-3 and J usage is TRBJ2-7; D is possibly TRBD2 (6 bases). Trimming shortened V by 6 bases and J by 3 bases, and 27 bases separated the two germline ends. The CDR3 is 18 amino acids. Germline CDR1 is ENHRY and CDR2 is SYGVKD. The CDR3 region is CAISRSAAGGIENYEQYF. CDR3 in DNA: TGTGCCATCAGCAGGTCAGCAGCCGGGGGAATCGAGAACTACGAGCAGTACTTC.

This clonotype was detected a few times. One end of the junction is discordant with germline, which a read error may explain. This chain connects TRBV12-3 or TRBV12-4 to TRBJ2-3, with 7 bases that match TRBD2. This CDR3 comprises 12 residues. CDR3 nucleotide sequence: TGTGCCGGCAGAGCGGGAATCGATACGCAGTATTTT. This translates into CAGRAGIDTQYF.

The CDR3 here is CASSAQGTDTQYF. For the CDR3, the DNA is TGTGCCAGCAGCGCACAGGGTACGGATACGCAGTATTTT. This rearrangement joins TRBV7-2 to TRBJ2-3; D perhaps matches TRBD1 (6 bases). Germline-derived CDR1 and CDR2 are SGHTA and FQGNSA. CDR3 length equals 13 residues. V lost 5 bases, J lost 6 bases, and 12 bases lay in between.

With regard to this clonotype: One junction end disagrees with the germline gene, perhaps due to a read error. The chain has TRBV7-2 and TRBJ2-5; D possibly corresponds to TRBD1 (5 bases). From germline, CDR1 is SGHTA and CDR2 FQGNSA. This CDR3 has 14 residues. CDR3 in amino acids: CASSAHRLQETKYF. CDR3 sequence (DNA): TGTGCCAGCAGCGCACACAGGCTCCAAGAGACCAAGTACTTC.

The sample holds a few counts of this clonotype. V and J are TRBV5-5 and TRBJ2-3; TRBD1 agrees at 7 bases. The CDR3 is 15 amino acids. The V gene end was trimmed by 3 bases and the J gene end by 0 bases; junction bases not matched to a gene: 4. Per germline, CDR1 SGHKS and CDR2 YYEKEE (reference sequence). CDR3 nucleotide sequence: TGTGCCAGCAGCTCATACAGGGGAAGCACAGATACGCAGTATTTT. This gives the protein CASSSYRGSTDTQYF.

This clonotype was picked up a small number of times. The chain employs TRBV20-1 and TRBJ1-5; tentative D call: TRBD1 (6 bases). Germline CDR1 and CDR2: DFQATT and SNEGSKA (reference sequence). CDR3 length equals 12 residues. Trimming took 5 bases from V and 5 from J, leaving 10 bases between them. The CDR3, as DNA: TGCAGTGCTTTAAACAGGGATCAGCCCCAGCATTTT. It yields the protein CSALNRDQPQHF.

A few counts support this clonotype. This chain joins TRBV6-2 or TRBV6-3 and TRBJ2-1, with D possibly being TRBD2 (5 bases). With 5 bases removed from V and 6 bases from J, the gap between germline ends came to 17 bases. There are 15 residues in the CDR3. From germline, CDR1 is MNHEY and CDR2 SVGEGT. The CDR3 bases are TGTGCCAGCAGTCTAGCTTGGGTCGGTTCCAATGAGCAGTTCTTC. It specifies CASSLAWVGSNEQFF.

Ten or more counts support this clonotype. V is TRBV15 and J is TRBJ2-5; unclear D gene. The V end lost 5 bases, the J end lost 5 bases, and 12 bases lay between the germline ends. The CDR3 sequence is 13 residues long. Germline CDR1 is LNHNV and CDR2 is YYDKDF (reference sequence). Here the CDR3 reads CATSGPSFETQYF. In DNA, the CDR3 is TGTGCCACCAGCGGCCCATCCTTTGAGACCCAGTACTTC.

The chain uses TRBV5-4 and TRBJ2-1; D might be TRBD1 or TRBD2, each matching 5 bases. The CDR3 has 16 residues. Germline V gives CDR1 SGHNT, CDR2 YYREEE (reference sequence). V shed 0 bases and J shed 3 bases, with 13 bases lying between them. Here the CDR3 DNA reads TGTGCCAGCAGCTTGGCGGGGCGGTCAGACTACAATGAGCAGTTCTTC. Amino acids: CASSLAGRSDYNEQFF.

This clonotype has a handful of counts. The V gene is TRBV28, the J gene TRBJ2-7, with 10 nucleotides matching TRBD1. The CDR3 sequence is 13 residues long. The ends lost 4 bases at V and 5 bases at J; junction bases unmatched: 2. CDR1 MDHEN and CDR2 SYDVKM come from the germline V gene. The CDR3 DNA reads as TGTGCCAGCAGTTCCGGGACAGGGGACGAGCAGTACTTC. This sequence encodes CASSSGTGDEQYF.

A few counts support this clonotype. V is TRBV12-3 or TRBV12-4 and J is TRBJ1-5, with D perhaps matching TRBD1 (5 bases). Trimming shortened V by 1 base and J by 6 bases, and 19 bases separated the two germline ends. The CDR3 extends over 17 amino acids. The CDR3, as DNA: TGTGCCAGCAGTTTAGGGAATTACAGGACTCCGGTTCAGCCCCAGCATTTT. Translated, it gives CASSLGNYRTPVQPQHF.

This clonotype was counted many times. This chain joins TRBV29-1 and TRBJ2-5, with D possibly TRBD1 on 5 matching bases. This CDR3 spans 13 amino acids. Trimming shortened V by 5 bases and J by 2 bases, and 12 bases separated the two germline ends. CDR1 SQVTM and CDR2 ANQGSEA come from the germline V gene. As DNA, the CDR3 is TGCAGCGTTATCTTGGGGCCACAAGAGACCCAGTACTTC. As protein: CSVILGPQETQYF.

The V gene is TRBV11-2, the J gene TRBJ2-1, with 7 bases identical to TRBD2. The J call may be mistaken, given a closer DNA end match to TRBJ2-7. The CDR3 is 15 amino acids. The germline V gene encodes CDR1 SGHAT and CDR2 FQNNGV. The CDR3 nucleotides read TGTGCCAGCAGTCGTGTAGCGGGCAGGACCTACGAGCAGTACTTC. Protein sequence: CASSRVAGRTYEQYF.

The sample holds a few counts of this clonotype. V gene TRBV7-9 combines with J gene TRBJ2-5; 9 bases fit TRBD2. The J call is doubtful: the DNA matches TRBJ2-1 better. The CDR3 is made up of 15 amino acids. Germline lookup yields CDR1 SEHNR and CDR2 FQNEAQ (reference sequence). CDR3 region: CASSLARLADNEQFF. CDR3 DNA sequence: TGTGCCAGCAGCTTAGCGAGACTAGCGGACAATGAGCAGTTCTTC.

In this sample, this clonotype turned up once. The genes are TRBV18 and TRBJ2-7, with TRBD1 matching over 7 bases. J gave up 5 bases and V 3 bases, and 10 bases lay outside the gene matches. CDR3 length: 15 residues. Germline loops: CDR1 KGHSH, CDR2 LQKENI. In DNA, the CDR3 is TGTGCCAGCTCACCGACTGCGACAGGGATCCACGAGCAGTACTTC. Amino acids: CASSPTATGIHEQYF.

The table lists this clonotype with a few counts. The chain couples TRBV19 to TRBJ2-1; the D is unclear. Trimming removed 1 base at V and 0 bases at J, with 10 bases between. Per the germline V gene, CDR1 is LNHDA and CDR2 is SQIVND (reference sequence). The CDR3 runs to 16 residues. DNA for the CDR3: TGTGCCAGTAGTATAGGCATGCCGGCCTCCTACAATGAGCAGTTCTTC. Translating gives CASSIGMPASYNEQFF.

This clonotype was seen at least ten times. The chain is built from TRBV4-3 and TRBJ1-4; D is possibly TRBD1 (6 bases). With 1 base removed from V and 7 bases from J, the gap between germline ends came to 16 bases. CDR3 size: 16 residues. Germline-derived CDR1 and CDR2 are LGHNA and YSLEER. CDR3 protein: CASSQGWGAVREKLFF. CDR3 nucleotide sequence: TGCGCCAGCAGCCAAGGTTGGGGGGCCGTCCGTGAAAAACTGTTTTTT.

The chain combines TRBV27 with TRBJ2-1; 8 bases are a match to TRBD2. Germline V gene lookup returns CDR1 MNHEY and CDR2 SMNVEV (reference sequence). This CDR3 is built from 16 residues. V dropped 1 base and J dropped 0; count of bases not matched to a gene: 2. The CDR3: CASSLYGGASYNEQFF. The CDR3 nucleotides are TGTGCCAGCAGTTTATACGGGGGGGCCTCCTACAATGAGCAGTTCTTC.

V and J are TRBV5-5 and TRBJ2-2; TRBD1 matches at 8 bases. Germline-derived CDR1 and CDR2 are SGHKS and YYEKEE (reference sequence). V shed 3 bases, J shed 4 bases, and the junction held 5 bases outside the gene matches. The CDR3 has 15 amino acids. CDR3 protein: CASSYRGVGTGELFF. For the CDR3, the DNA is TGTGCCAGCAGCTACAGGGGGGTGGGCACCGGGGAGCTGTTTTTT. Looking up the rest from reference TRBV5-5 and TRBJ2-2 gives the full variable domain: DAGVTQSPTHLIKTRGQQVTLRCSPISGHKSVSWYQQVLGQGPQFIFQYYEKEERGRGNFPDRFSARQFPNYSSELNVNALLLGDSALYLCASSYRGVGTGELFFGEGSRLTVL.

This clonotype was found a few times. This chain joins TRBV18 and TRBJ1-2, with D possibly being TRBD1 (5 bases). This CDR3 spans 14 amino acids. The V end lost 4 bases, the J end lost 1 base, and 10 bases lay between the germline ends. Germline-derived CDR1 and CDR2 are KGHSH and LQKENI. The CDR3 region is CASSLFDSNYGYTF. CDR3 in DNA: TGTGCCAGCTCACTTTTCGACAGTAACTATGGCTACACCTTC. Supplemented by reference TRBV18 and TRBJ1-2, the full variable domain reads NAGVMQNPRHLVRRRGQEARLRCSPMKGHSHVYWYRQLPEEGLKFMVYLQKENIIDESGMPKERFSAEFPKEGPSILRIQQVVRGDSAAYFCASSLFDSNYGYTFGSGTRLTVV.

A few counts support this clonotype. The gene calls are TRBV21-1 and TRBJ2-5; the tabulated D call, TRBD2, remains unverified against the DNA. The J call may be mistaken, given a closer DNA end match to TRBJ2-7. TRBV21-1 is termed a pseudogene. This CDR3 region has 14 residues. CDR3 nucleotides: TGTGCCAGCAGCAAAACTAGCGAGAGCTACGAGCAGTACTTC. Translating it yields CASSKTSESYEQYF.

The chain links TRBV29-1 to TRBJ2-1, with TRBD2 as a possible D gene (7 bases). The CDR3 is 15 residues long. The ends were cut back, 7 bases at V and 0 bases at J, with 16 bases in the middle. Germline V gene sequence: CDR1 SQVTM, CDR2 ANQGSEA. The CDR3 sequence is CSGLGGTSSYNEQFF. In nucleotides, the CDR3 is TGCAGCGGGCTGGGGGGGACAAGCTCCTACAATGAGCAGTTCTTC.

In this sample, this clonotype turned up a few times. The rearrangement links TRBV24-1 to TRBJ2-7; tentative D call: TRBD1 (5 bases). Trimming shortened V by 5 bases and J by 3 bases, and 10 bases separated the two germline ends. This CDR3 comprises 13 residues. Germline CDR1 reads KGHDR; CDR2 reads SFDVKD. The CDR3 loop reads CATSAVDNYEQYF. The CDR3 region has the DNA TGTGCCACCAGTGCCGTGGACAACTACGAGCAGTACTTC.

This clonotype was seen only a few times. J is TRBJ2-5 and V is TRBV9; 8 bases match TRBD2. CDR1 and CDR2 (germline): SGDLS, YYNGEE. With V trimmed by 0 bases and J by 2 bases, 9 bases remained unmatched. The CDR3 has 17 amino acids. The CDR3 nucleotides read TGTGCCAGCAGCGTAGGTTTAACTAGCGGCATTCAAGAGACCCAGTACTTC. It is translated as CASSVGLTSGIQETQYF.

The chain carries TRBV2 and TRBJ1-2, with D unresolved. V was shortened by 4 bases and J by 8 bases, with 17 bases between the two germline ends. Per the germline V gene, CDR1 is SNHLY and CDR2 is FYNNEI. The CDR3 length is 14 residues. In nucleotides, the CDR3 is TGTGCCAGCAGTGGGCGTGGGGAGGAATACGGCTACACCTTC. This codes for CASSGRGEEYGYTF.

This sequence joins TRBV5-5 and TRBJ1-6; TRBD1 matches at 7 bases. CDR3 size: 14 residues. From germline, CDR1 is SGHKS and CDR2 YYEKEE (reference sequence). Trimming took 4 bases from V and 10 from J; bases not matched to a gene: 8. CDR3 region: CASSLVQGLSPLHF. CDR3 DNA: TGTGCCAGCAGCCTAGTACAGGGGTTATCACCCCTCCACTTT.

The V and J genes are TRBV5-6 and TRBJ2-1; D call uncertain. Between the trimmed V and J ends, which lost 1 base and 5 bases, there was a span of 10 bases. Germline loops: CDR1 SGHDT, CDR2 YYEEEE. This CDR3 has 14 amino acids. Written as DNA, the CDR3 is TGTGCCAGCAGCTTGTTTAGGCGGAACAATGAGCAGTTCTTC. Amino acid sequence: CASSLFRRNNEQFF.

V is TRBV4-1 and J is TRBJ1-2; D call uncertain. Per germline, CDR1 MGHRA and CDR2 YSYEKL. Trimming took off 4 bases at V and 0 bases at J, with 12 bases between the two ends. The length of the CDR3 is 15 residues. CDR3 nucleotide sequence: TGCGCCAGCAGCCCCGGTTACCAGTCTAACTATGGCTACACCTTC. It yields the protein CASSPGYQSNYGYTF.